This TCR beta chain was profiled in a study of human versus mouse CDR3 diversity and MHC coevolution. Study-wide background: The immunoSEQ assay reportedly detects one in 200,000 T cells.

Sequencing used immunoSEQ multiplex PCR; TCRdb keeps in-frame clones, though not all of them. The top ten hold less than 0.19% of the sample, which has around 77,000 clones, under 95% seen once. Study-wide results and caveats: Mice had fewer CDR3 deletions and insertions than humans on average.

CDR1 is ENHRY, CDR2 SYGVKD, per germline. V lost 1 base and J lost 4, with 8 bases in between. The CDR3 totals 15 residues. Of note for this clone: The antigen remains unidentified.

This TCR came from a person aged 25 to 75 in good health. V is TRBV10-3 and J is TRBJ2-6; D remains unclear. Sequenced material: naive CD4+ T cells from blood. The subset denotes: CD45RO-negative CD62L-positive naive CD4 T cells. The CDR3 reads CAISEFWRGANVLTF. For the CDR3, the DNA is TGTGCCATCAGTGAGTTTTGGCGGGGGGCCAACGTCCTGACTTTC.